This T cell receptor (beta chain) originates from a study of control samples from healthy donors and cancer patients. TCRdb's copy holds only in-frame clones and misses some; the assay was immunoSEQ multiplex PCR. The sample contains 95,000 to 150,000 clones, roughly 90% of which appear only once. The CDR3 length is 13 residues. The germline V and J ends were trimmed by 4 bases and 7 bases, with 8 bases remaining between them. The origin of this receptor is a man aged 50-60 years in good health. The chain combines TRBV12-3 or TRBV12-4 with TRBJ1-6, with D hard to call. Sequenced: blood. The CDR3 DNA is TGTGCCAGCAGTTCTCAACAGAATTCACCCCTCCACTTT. Its protein product is CASSSQQNSPLHF.